This T cell receptor beta chain comes out of a study of PD-1 blockade in classical Hodgkin lymphoma. Produced via immunoSEQ multiplex PCR; TCRdb's table is partial and in-frame only. The data hold 11,000 to 15,000 clones, with around 82% observed a single time. This CDR3 spans 15 amino acids. Per the germline V gene, CDR1 is SGHRS and CDR2 is YFSETQ. The trim removed 5 bases at V and 1 base at J, leaving 5 bases unmatched. As regards this clone: Its target is not known.

Autologous stem cell transplantation was followed by relapse in every patient, and brentuximab vedotin exposure varied. When best responses were assessed, they were complete response, partial response or progressive disease. Study-wide points: Newly diagnosed patients were reported to start with lower TCR diversity than healthy donors. Differences between repertoires have undefined causes, possibly disease activity or prior therapy.

This chain connects TRBV5-1 to TRBJ1-3, with 8 bases matching TRBD1. Sequenced here: peripheral blood mononuclear cells (PBMCs), sampled before the second cycle of nivolumab. This TCR was sampled from a human donor with classical Hodgkin lymphoma. The CDR3 DNA reads TGCGCCAGCAGTAGTCAGGGGGCTTCTGGAAACACCATATATTTT. Amino acids: CASSSQGASGNTIYF.